The rows below give T cell receptor beta chains drawn from one sample of a study of blood T cell repertoires in COVID-19. Only in-frame clones appear in the TCRdb table, and some are missing; sequencing was by immunoSEQ multiplex PCR. The table has 200,000 or so clones, more than 80% seen once. Sequenced material: peripheral blood. The receptors shown here come from a woman of 80 years or more with acute or convalescent COVID-19. Both conserved end residues are part of each CDR3. D genes are given only for firm matches. Only some rows state a clone size, as once, few, many or a class for expanded clones.

TRBJ2-7 | TRBV28 | - | - | CASKVQGYEQYF | TGTGCCAGCAAGGTACAGGGATACGAGCAGTACTTC
TRBJ1-2 | TRBV10-3 | - | - | CAIQGIGNYGYTF | TGTGCCATACAGGGTATCGGTAACTATGGCTACACCTTC
TRBJ1-1 | TRBV30 | - | - | CAWSVQAGNTEAFF | TGTGCCTGGAGTGTACAGGCAGGAAACACTGAAGCTTTCTTT
TRBJ1-6 | TRBV18 | - | - | CASSPTGQVRGSPLHF | TGTGCCAGCTCACCAACAGGGCAGGTCAGGGGTTCACCCCTCCACTTT
TRBJ2-1 | TRBV11-2 | - | - | CASSLGGADNEQFF | TGTGCCAGCAGCTTAGGAGGAGCGGACAATGAGCAGTTCTTC
TRBJ1-5 | TRBV28 | - | - | CASSLDRGINQPQHF | TGTGCCAGCAGTTTAGACCGGGGGATCAATCAGCCCCAGCATTTT
TRBJ1-4 | TRBV7-6 | TRBD1 | - | CASSLGQDNEKLFF | TGTGCCAGCAGCCTCGGACAGGATAATGAAAAACTGTTTTTT
TRBJ1-2 | TRBV5-8 | - | - | CASRSAGGAATNYGYTF | TGTGCCAGTCGTTCGGCCGGGGGGGCTGCAACTAACTATGGCTACACCTTC
TRBJ2-1 | TRBV11-2 | - | - | CASSPGAYNEQFF | TGTGCCAGCAGTCCAGGGGCCTACAATGAGCAGTTCTTC
TRBJ2-5 | TRBV2 | TRBD2 | once | CASNELAETQYF | TGTGCCAGCAATGAACTAGCGGAGACCCAGTACTTC
TRBJ1-1 | TRBV19 | - | - | CASRTGQLIDTEAFF | TGTGCCAGTAGGACGGGACAACTCATAGACACTGAAGCTTTCTTT
TRBJ2-3 | TRBV19 | - | - | CASTKGSTDTQYF | TGTGCCAGTACCAAGGGGAGCACAGATACGCAGTATTTT
TRBJ2-7 | TRBV6-2/TRBV6-3 | - | few | CASSWAQGPYEQYF | TGTGCCAGCAGTTGGGCTCAGGGCCCCTACGAGCAGTACTTC
TRBJ2-6 | TRBV9 | - | - | CASSVDQRGSSGANVLTF | TGTGCCAGCAGCGTAGACCAAAGGGGCAGCTCTGGGGCCAACGTCCTGACTTTC
TRBJ1-2 | TRBV6-2/TRBV6-3 | TRBD1 | - | CASSQTGGNPYGYTF | TGTGCCAGCAGTCAGACAGGGGGGAATCCCTATGGCTACACCTTC
TRBJ2-2 | TRBV19 | TRBD2 | - | CASIAGVINTGELFF | TGTGCCAGTATCGCGGGGGTCATCAACACCGGGGAGCTGTTTTTT
TRBJ1-2 | TRBV11-1 | - | - | CASSLDAGDSNYGYTF | TGTGCCAGCAGCTTAGACGCCGGGGATTCTAACTATGGCTACACCTTC
TRBJ2-5 | TRBV10-3 | - | - | CAISNKRGETQYF | TGTGCCATCAGTAACAAGAGAGGAGAGACCCAGTACTTC
TRBJ1-5 | TRBV20-1 | TRBD1 | - | CSASAGTASNQPQHF | TGCAGTGCTAGTGCCGGGACAGCGAGCAATCAGCCCCAGCATTTT
TRBJ1-1 | TRBV11-1 | - | - | CASSHSLDTEAFF | TGTGCCAGCAGCCATAGTTTGGACACTGAAGCTTTCTTT
TRBJ2-5 | TRBV5-1 | TRBD2 | - | CASSFTSDQETQYF | TGCGCCAGCAGCTTTACTAGCGACCAAGAGACCCAGTACTTC
TRBJ1-2 | TRBV5-4 | - | - | CASSPSLLADGYTF | TGTGCCAGCAGCCCATCGCTTCTTGCGGATGGCTACACCTTC
TRBJ2-7 | TRBV18 | TRBD1 | - | CASSPRDSSYEQYF | TGTGCCAGCTCACCTCGGGACAGCTCCTACGAGCAGTACTTC
TRBJ2-3 | TRBV5-1 | - | - | CASSLVPYTDTQYF | TGCGCCAGCAGCTTGGTTCCGTACACAGATACGCAGTATTTT
TRBJ1-3 | TRBV4-3 | - | - | CASSQEGTAGNTIYF | TGCGCCAGCAGCCAAGAAGGAACAGCCGGAAACACCATATATTTT
TRBJ1-5 | TRBV19 | - | - | CASSFESSNQPQHF | TGTGCCAGTAGTTTCGAGAGTAGCAATCAGCCCCAGCATTTT
TRBJ1-3 | TRBV5-1 | - | - | CASSPGDTANSGNTIYF | TGCGCCAGCAGCCCGGGAGATACGGCTAACTCTGGAAACACCATATATTTT